What follows are 9 T cell receptor beta chains derived from one specimen sequenced in a study of blood T cell repertoires in COVID-19. Clones were read by immunoSEQ multiplex PCR, and TCRdb kept only the in-frame ones, dropping some. The table has roughly 330,000 clones, around 83% seen once. Sequences were obtained from peripheral blood. Every receptor here comes from a woman aged 45-59 years with acute or convalescent COVID-19.

CDR3 bases: TGTGCCAGCAGTCCCTGGGGGGGAATTGAAAAACTGTTTTTT. This gives the protein CASSPWGGIEKLFF. J is TRBJ1-4 and V is TRBV28; D is possibly TRBD1 (5 bases). CDR3 length equals 14 residues. The germline CDR1 and CDR2 sequences are MDHEN and SYDVKM. V was cut by 5 bases and J by 7 bases, with 14 bases left in between.

The chain uses TRBV7-6 and TRBJ2-1; 10 bases fit TRBD2. This CDR3 is 15 amino acids long. The V and J ends lost 6 bases and 7 bases, in that order; junction bases with no gene match: 9. CDR1 SGHVS and CDR2 FNYEAQ come from the germline V gene. CDR3 loop: CASRNQAGGWNEQFF. The CDR3 DNA is TGTGCCAGCAGGAATCAAGCGGGAGGGTGGAATGAGCAGTTCTTC.

The V call is TRBV7-8, the J call TRBJ2-2; D remains ambiguous. CDR3 size: 11 residues. Germline V gives CDR1 SGHVS, CDR2 FQNEAQ. V lost 7 bases and J lost 5, with 5 bases in between. The CDR3 sequence: CASKRTGELFF. DNA for the CDR3: TGTGCCAGCAAGCGAACCGGGGAGCTGTTTTTT.

The chain recombines TRBV5-4 with TRBJ2-5; 8 bases map to TRBD1. The CDR3 has 13 residues. The germline CDR1 and CDR2 sequences are SGHNT and YYREEE (reference sequence). With 4 bases clipped from V and 3 bases from J, the junction kept 2 bases outside the gene matches. DNA of the CDR3: TGTGCCAGCAGCATGGACAGGGAAGAGACCCAGTACTTC. Amino acid sequence: CASSMDREETQYF.

This clone has a single count. The chain combines TRBV10-2 with TRBJ2-1; D uncertain. Trimming stripped 6 bases from V and 9 bases from J, with 12 bases between. Per germline, CDR1 WSHSY and CDR2 SAAADI. This CDR3 is 12 amino acids long. The chain's CDR3 is CASRSGRSEQFF. The CDR3 nucleotides are TGCGCCAGCAGATCCGGCCGGAGTGAGCAGTTCTTC.

The chain links TRBV2 to TRBJ1-4, with a possible D match to TRBD1 (6 bases). This CDR3 is 15 amino acids long. CDR1 and CDR2 (germline): SNHLY, FYNNEI. Trimming shortened V by 5 bases and J by 7 bases, and 17 bases separated the two germline ends. As DNA, the CDR3 is TGTGCCAGCAGTTTGGCAGGGGATGTTGGTGAAAAACTGTTTTTT. It encodes CASSLAGDVGEKLFF.

The chain couples TRBV2 to TRBJ2-1, with D tentatively TRBD1 (5 bases). The germline V and J ends were trimmed by 2 bases and 2 bases, with 7 bases remaining between them. The CDR3 consists of 14 residues. Germline V gives CDR1 SNHLY, CDR2 FYNNEI. The CDR3 reads CASSERTPYNEQFF. The CDR3 DNA reads TGTGCCAGCAGTGAACGGACACCCTACAATGAGCAGTTCTTC.

In its sample, this clone was seen many times. The V and J genes are TRBV19 and TRBJ1-3; D is perhaps TRBD1 (6 bases). The CDR3 is made up of 12 amino acids. V lost 6 bases to trimming and J lost 6 bases, with 9 bases between them. CDR1 is LNHDA and CDR2 is SQIVND in the germline V gene (reference sequence). The CDR3 DNA reads as TGTGCCAGTAGACCGGGACAAAACACCATATATTTT. Translating gives CASRPGQNTIYF.

This clone occurred once. For the CDR3, the DNA is TGTGCCAGCAGCCGTTTAGGGACAGGGTACAATGAGCAGTTCTTC. Translated, it gives CASSRLGTGYNEQFF. The chain joins TRBV25-1 to TRBJ2-1, with 9 positions matching TRBD1. From germline, CDR1 is MGHDK and CDR2 SYGVNS. V dropped 6 bases and J dropped 4; count of bases not matched to a gene: 7. This CDR3 region has 15 residues.